The 25 T cell receptor beta chains below all came from one sample that was sequenced in a study of cytomegalovirus exposure and HLA in healthy donors. The PCR employed 60 Vbeta primers together with 13 Jbeta primers. The data were produced by immunoSEQ multiplex PCR, yet TCRdb's version contains in-frame clones alone and is incomplete. The sample contains approximately 150,000 clones, approximately 80% of which appear only once. Sequenced: PBMCs. The receptors derive from a woman younger than 45 in good health and CMV-seronegative.

The chain links TRBV7-2 to TRBJ1-2, with 8 bases aligning to TRBD1. V dropped 3 bases and J dropped 0; count of bases not matched to a gene: 12. The germline gives CDR1 SGHTA, CDR2 FQGNSA. This CDR3 is built from 18 residues. CDR3 amino acids: CASSFRGLRDRPNYGYTF. DNA of the CDR3: TGTGCCAGCAGCTTCCGGGGGCTCCGGGACAGGCCTAACTATGGCTACACCTTC.

CDR3 loop: CASSLASTTEAFF. The CDR3 DNA follows: TGTGCCAGCAGCTTGGCGTCAACTACTGAAGCTTTCTTT. This chain connects TRBV5-6 to TRBJ1-1; D remains unclear. V dropped 0 bases and J dropped 5 bases, with 8 bases sitting between them. CDR3 length: 13 residues. CDR1 SGHDT and CDR2 YYEEEE come from the germline V gene.

The rearrangement links TRBV27 to TRBJ2-7; 10 bases map to TRBD2. Per germline, CDR1 MNHEY and CDR2 SMNVEV (reference sequence). The CDR3 sequence is 15 residues long. V trimming: 10 bases; J trimming: 5 bases; junction bases outside the gene matches: 14. The chain's CDR3 is CATTLGAGTSDEQYF. CDR3 in DNA: TGTGCCACCACTTTGGGAGCCGGGACTAGCGACGAGCAGTACTTC.

This clone was detected once. The V gene is TRBV6-1, the J gene TRBJ2-7; 7 bases match TRBD1. This CDR3 region has 15 residues. Germline values: CDR1 MNHNS, CDR2 SASEGT. With 0 bases clipped from V and 0 bases from J, the junction kept 2 bases outside the gene matches. The CDR3 region is CASSEAGTVSYEQYF. Written as DNA, the CDR3 is TGTGCCAGCAGTGAAGCGGGGACAGTCTCCTACGAGCAGTACTTC.

This chain joins TRBV7-9 and TRBJ2-5; tentatively, D is TRBD1 (6 bases). The CDR3 is 12 amino acids. V was clipped by 11 bases and J by 2 bases, with 12 bases between them. Germline values: CDR1 SEHNR, CDR2 FQNEAQ (reference sequence). Here the CDR3 reads CAGGGIQETQYF. The CDR3 coding sequence is TGTGCCGGGGGCGGTATACAAGAGACCCAGTACTTC.

This clone is a singleton in its sample. This chain joins TRBV15 and TRBJ2-7; 7 bases line up with TRBD2. V lost 0 bases to trimming and J lost 0 bases; unmatched junction nucleotides: 5. Germline V gives CDR1 LNHNV, CDR2 YYDKDF (reference sequence). The CDR3 spans 16 residues. As DNA, the CDR3 is TGTGCCACCAGCAGAGATTGGGCTAGCGGCTCCTACGAGCAGTACTTC. This encodes CATSRDWASGSYEQYF.

V gene TRBV4-2 combines with J gene TRBJ2-6; 10 nucleotides line up with TRBD2. Germline V CDR1 and CDR2: LGHNA, YNFKEQ. With 4 bases clipped from V and 0 bases from J, the junction kept 6 bases outside the gene matches. The CDR3 is made up of 18 amino acids. CDR3 in amino acids: CASSRRLAGYSGANVLTF. The CDR3 DNA follows: TGTGCCAGCAGCCGGCGACTAGCGGGTTACTCTGGGGCCAACGTCCTGACTTTC.

This clone occurred a few times. This rearrangement joins TRBV19 to TRBJ2-7; TRBD2 matches at 12 bases. There are 17 residues in the CDR3. Germline lookup yields CDR1 LNHDA and CDR2 SQIVND (reference sequence). V trimming: 2 bases; J trimming: 5 bases; junction bases outside the gene matches: 10. The CDR3 sequence: CASSIMASGRAFHEQYF. The CDR3 region has the DNA TGTGCCAGTAGTATAATGGCTAGCGGGAGGGCCTTCCACGAGCAGTACTTC.

The chain links TRBV6-5 to TRBJ2-7; TRBD1 matches 7 bases. The germline V gene has CDR1 MNHEY and CDR2 SVGAGI. This CDR3 is 16 amino acids long. V lost 0 bases, J lost 4 bases, and 9 bases stayed unmatched. The chain's CDR3 is CASSYSSGTDSYEQYF. The CDR3 region has the DNA TGTGCCAGCAGTTACTCTTCCGGGACAGATTCATACGAGCAGTACTTC.

The chain is built from TRBV2 and TRBJ1-6; tentative D call: TRBD1 (5 bases). This CDR3 is built from 14 residues. V lost 4 bases and J 9 bases, leaving 13 bases between the germline ends. CDR1 SNHLY and CDR2 FYNNEI come from the germline V gene. CDR3: CASSGPGIGSPLHF. CDR3 DNA: TGTGCCAGCAGTGGACCAGGGATTGGTTCACCCCTCCACTTT.

The chain recombines TRBV4-2 with TRBJ2-5, with D hard to call. The CDR3 is made up of 14 amino acids. V was shortened by 2 bases and J by 0 bases, with 7 bases between the two germline ends. CDR1 and CDR2 from the germline V gene are LGHNA and YNFKEQ. CDR3 DNA: TGTGCCAGCAGCCAAAGTCGGGACCAAGAGACCCAGTACTTC. Protein product: CASSQSRDQETQYF.

This clone showed up just a few times. This chain links TRBV18 with TRBJ1-1, with D possibly matching TRBD1 (5 bases). This CDR3 has 14 amino acids. Between the trimmed V and J ends, which lost 1 base and 3 bases, there was a span of 9 bases. Germline values: CDR1 KGHSH, CDR2 LQKENI. CDR3 in amino acids: CASSPQGGDTEAFF. As DNA, the CDR3 is TGTGCCAGCTCACCACAGGGAGGGGACACTGAAGCTTTCTTT.

This chain uses TRBV29-1 with TRBJ2-2; maybe TRBD1 (5 bases). CDR1 is SQVTM and CDR2 is ANQGSEA in the germline V gene. V lost 5 bases to trimming and J lost 4 bases, with 11 bases between them. This CDR3 has 13 amino acids. DNA of the CDR3: TGCAGCGTTCGGCCTACAGGCACCGGGGAGCTGTTTTTT. It specifies CSVRPTGTGELFF.

The rearrangement links TRBV5-4 to TRBJ2-1, with 9 bases fitting TRBD1. V trimming: 4 bases; J trimming: 10 bases; junction bases outside the gene matches: 3. The CDR3 loop spans 12 amino acids. Germline CDR1 SGHNT, CDR2 YYREEE (reference sequence). CDR3 nucleotides: TGTGCCAGCAGCCCGACAGGGGGGGAGCAGTTCTTC. It codes for CASSPTGGEQFF.

This clone was counted only a few times. The V call is TRBV7-9, the J call TRBJ2-1; 13 positions agree with TRBD2. CDR1 SEHNR and CDR2 FQNEAQ come from the germline V gene (reference sequence). The J segment lost 1 base and the V segment lost 4 bases, leaving 4 bases of the junction unmatched. The CDR3 is 17 residues long. The chain's CDR3 is CASSSRTSGGSYNEQFF. The CDR3 nucleotides read TGTGCCAGCAGCTCGAGGACTAGCGGGGGTTCCTACAATGAGCAGTTCTTC. Drawing the rest from reference TRBV7-9 and TRBJ2-1, the complete variable domain is DTGVSQNPRHKITKRGQNVTFRCDPISEHNRLYWYRQTLGQGPEFLTYFQNEAQLEKSRLLSDRFSAERPKGSFSTLEIQRTEQGDSAMYLCASSSRTSGGSYNEQFFGPGTRLTVL.

The gene calls are TRBV15 and TRBJ1-1; the D is unclear. Deletions cut 3 bases from V and 4 bases from J, with 9 bases between. CDR1 LNHNV and CDR2 YYDKDF come from the germline V gene (reference sequence). This CDR3 region has 13 residues. The CDR3, as DNA: TGTGCCACCAGCAGGGCGGTGGTCACTGAAGCTTTCTTT. Its translation is CATSRAVVTEAFF.

This clone was seen only a few times. The V gene is TRBV4-1, the J gene TRBJ1-1; D is possibly TRBD1 (6 bases). The germline V gene encodes CDR1 MGHRA and CDR2 YSYEKL. The CDR3 totals 15 residues. V was shortened by 2 bases and J by 0 bases, with 10 bases between the two germline ends. CDR3 loop: CASSQFQGMNTEAFF. CDR3 DNA: TGCGCCAGCAGCCAATTTCAGGGGATGAACACTGAAGCTTTCTTT.

This clone was found a few times. In DNA, the CDR3 is TGTGCCAGCAGAGGACTAGCGGAGCCCTACGAGCAGTACTTC. Amino acid sequence: CASRGLAEPYEQYF. The chain links TRBV6-5 to TRBJ2-7, with 10 bases lining up with TRBD2. J gave up 2 bases and V 6 bases, and 4 bases lay outside the gene matches. The length of the CDR3 is 14 residues. Per germline, CDR1 MNHEY and CDR2 SVGAGI.

This clone appeared a single time. The rearrangement joins TRBV7-3 to TRBJ2-3, with D perhaps matching TRBD2 (5 bases). The CDR3 is 16 residues long. With 5 bases removed from V and 6 bases from J, the gap between germline ends came to 21 bases. Germline loops: CDR1 SGHTA, CDR2 FQGTGA. CDR3 sequence (DNA): TGTGCCAGCAGCCTTAACTTCGGAGCCGCGGGCGATACGCAGTATTTT. This codes for CASSLNFGAAGDTQYF.

The J gene is TRBJ2-7, the V gene TRBV19; 7 nucleotides line up with TRBD2. Germline loops: CDR1 LNHDA, CDR2 SQIVND (reference sequence). V shed 5 bases, J shed 0 bases, and the junction held 4 bases outside the gene matches. The CDR3 runs to 14 residues. CDR3 sequence reads: CASSGGGSSYEQYF. The CDR3 DNA is TGTGCCAGTAGTGGGGGGGGGAGCTCCTACGAGCAGTACTTC.

The chain links TRBV28 to TRBJ1-5; D gene ambiguous. Per the germline V gene, CDR1 is MDHEN and CDR2 is SYDVKM. V was cut by 2 bases and J by 5 bases, with 10 bases left in between. The CDR3 runs to 14 residues. In DNA form, the CDR3 reads TGTGCCAGCAGTTTAGGAACGGGGTATCAGCCCCAGCATTTT. Protein sequence: CASSLGTGYQPQHF. The full variable domain, rest sourced from reference TRBV28 and TRBJ1-5, is DVKVTQSSRYLVKRTGEKVFLECVQDMDHENMFWYRQDPGLGLRLIYFSYDVKMKEKGDIPEGYSVSREKKERFSLILESASTNQTSMYLCASSLGTGYQPQHFGDGTRLSIL.

The sample holds a few counts of this clone. The rearrangement joins TRBV5-5 to TRBJ2-1, with D unresolved. The CDR3 runs 13 residues. V gave up 1 base and J gave up 7 bases, with 9 bases separating them. Germline loops: CDR1 SGHKS, CDR2 YYEKEE (reference sequence). This chain's CDR3 is CASSLTLSNEQFF. The DNA for the CDR3 is TGTGCCAGCAGCTTGACTCTAAGTAATGAGCAGTTCTTC.

The chain employs TRBV5-4 and TRBJ1-3, with a weak D call TRBD1 (6 bases). The germline V and J ends were trimmed by 0 bases and 0 bases, with 7 bases remaining between them. Looked up from germline, CDR1 is SGHNT and CDR2 is YYREEE (reference sequence). The CDR3 has 15 amino acids. The CDR3 coding sequence is TGTGCCAGCAGCTTGGAGGGGGTCTCTGGAAACACCATATATTTT. It codes for CASSLEGVSGNTIYF.

The chain couples TRBV27 to TRBJ1-6, with D possibly matching TRBD1 (5 bases). The germline CDR1 and CDR2 sequences are MNHEY and SMNVEV (reference sequence). CDR3 size: 15 residues. The germline V and J ends were trimmed by 3 bases and 6 bases, with 12 bases remaining between them. DNA of the CDR3: TGTGCCAGCAGTTTCCGGACAAGTTCTAATTCACCCCTCCACTTT. This sequence encodes CASSFRTSSNSPLHF.

This clone showed up just a few times. CDR3: CASSEQRGDYNEQFF. The CDR3 coding sequence is TGTGCCAGCAGTGAACAGCGGGGGGACTACAATGAGCAGTTCTTC. The chain uses TRBV2 and TRBJ2-1, with 9 bases that match TRBD2. In germline, CDR1 is SNHLY, CDR2 FYNNEI. V trimming: 2 bases; J trimming: 3 bases; junction bases outside the gene matches: 2. This CDR3 comprises 15 residues.